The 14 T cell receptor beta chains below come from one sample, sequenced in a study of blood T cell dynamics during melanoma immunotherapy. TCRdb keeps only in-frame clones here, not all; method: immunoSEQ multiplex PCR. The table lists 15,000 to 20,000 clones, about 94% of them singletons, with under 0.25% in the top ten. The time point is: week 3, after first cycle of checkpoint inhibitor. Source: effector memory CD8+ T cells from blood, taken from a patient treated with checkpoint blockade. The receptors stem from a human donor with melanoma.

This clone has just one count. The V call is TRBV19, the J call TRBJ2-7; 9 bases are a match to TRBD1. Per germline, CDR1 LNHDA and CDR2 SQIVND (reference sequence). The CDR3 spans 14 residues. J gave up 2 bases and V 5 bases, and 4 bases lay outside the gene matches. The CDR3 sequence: CASSPGQGPYEQYF. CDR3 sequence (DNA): TGTGCCAGTAGTCCGGGACAGGGACCCTACGAGCAGTACTTC.

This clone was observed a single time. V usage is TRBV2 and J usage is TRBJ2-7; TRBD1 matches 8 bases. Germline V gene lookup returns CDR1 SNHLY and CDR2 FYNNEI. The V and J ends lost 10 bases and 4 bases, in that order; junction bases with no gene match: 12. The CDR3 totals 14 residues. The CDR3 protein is CATLEQGETYEQYF. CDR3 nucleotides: TGTGCCACCCTAGAACAGGGGGAAACATACGAGCAGTACTTC.

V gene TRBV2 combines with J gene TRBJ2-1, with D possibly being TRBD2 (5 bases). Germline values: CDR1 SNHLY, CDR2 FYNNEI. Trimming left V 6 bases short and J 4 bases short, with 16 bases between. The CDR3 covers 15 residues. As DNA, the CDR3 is TGTGCCAGCAGGCCCCTCGCGACGGGGTACAATGAGCAGTTCTTC. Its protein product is CASRPLATGYNEQFF.

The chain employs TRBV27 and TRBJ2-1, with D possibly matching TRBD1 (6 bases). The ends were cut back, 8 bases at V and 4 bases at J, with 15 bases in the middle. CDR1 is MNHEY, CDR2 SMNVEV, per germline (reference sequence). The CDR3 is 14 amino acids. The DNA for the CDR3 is TGTGCCAGCTCGAGGGGGAGTAGATACAATGAGCAGTTCTTC. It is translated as CASSRGSRYNEQFF.

The CDR3: CASSLDRANEQFF. CDR3 in DNA: TGTGCCAGCAGCCTGGACAGGGCCAATGAGCAGTTCTTC. This chain joins TRBV6-6 and TRBJ2-1; 8 nucleotides match TRBD1. CDR3 length: 13 residues. CDR1 is MNHNY and CDR2 is SVGAGI in the germline V gene (reference sequence). The J segment lost 6 bases and the V segment lost 6 bases, leaving 4 bases of the junction unmatched.

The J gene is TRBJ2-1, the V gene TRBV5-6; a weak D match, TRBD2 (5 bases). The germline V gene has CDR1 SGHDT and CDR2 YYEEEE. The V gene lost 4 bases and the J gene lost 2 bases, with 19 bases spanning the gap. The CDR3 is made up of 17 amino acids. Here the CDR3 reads CASSPRPGKPPYNEQFF. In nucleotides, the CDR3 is TGTGCCAGCAGCCCGCGACCGGGGAAACCCCCCTACAATGAGCAGTTCTTC.

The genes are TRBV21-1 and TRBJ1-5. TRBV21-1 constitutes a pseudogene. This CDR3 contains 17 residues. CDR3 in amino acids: CASSKKGGREGNQPQHF. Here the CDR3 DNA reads TGTGCCAGCAGCAAAAAGGGGGGGCGCGAGGGCAATCAGCCCCAGCATTTT.

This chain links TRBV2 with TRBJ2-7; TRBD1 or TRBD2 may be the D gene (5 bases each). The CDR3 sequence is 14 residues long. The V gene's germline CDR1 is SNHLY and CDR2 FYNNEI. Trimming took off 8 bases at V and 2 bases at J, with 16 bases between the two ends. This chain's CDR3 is CASGGSSNAYEQYF. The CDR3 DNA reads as TGTGCCAGCGGGGGATCTAGCAACGCCTACGAGCAGTACTTC.

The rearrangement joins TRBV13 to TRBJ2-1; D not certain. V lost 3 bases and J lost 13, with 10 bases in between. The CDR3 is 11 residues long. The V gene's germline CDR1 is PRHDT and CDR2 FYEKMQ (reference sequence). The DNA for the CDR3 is TGTGCCAGCAGCTTGAACTCTGATCAGTTCTTC. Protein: CASSLNSDQFF.

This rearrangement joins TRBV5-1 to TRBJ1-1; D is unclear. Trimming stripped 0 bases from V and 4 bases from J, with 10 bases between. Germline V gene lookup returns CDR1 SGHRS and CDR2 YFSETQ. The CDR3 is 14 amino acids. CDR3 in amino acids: CASSLEGGITEAFF. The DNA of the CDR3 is TGCGCCAGCAGCTTGGAAGGAGGGATCACTGAAGCTTTCTTT.

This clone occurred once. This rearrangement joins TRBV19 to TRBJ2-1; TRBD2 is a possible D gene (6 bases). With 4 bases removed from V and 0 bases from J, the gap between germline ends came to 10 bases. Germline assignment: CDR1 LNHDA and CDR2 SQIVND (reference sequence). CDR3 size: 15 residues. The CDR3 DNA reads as TGTGCCAGTAGTAGCGGGACGAGCTCCTACAATGAGCAGTTCTTC. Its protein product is CASSSGTSSYNEQFF.

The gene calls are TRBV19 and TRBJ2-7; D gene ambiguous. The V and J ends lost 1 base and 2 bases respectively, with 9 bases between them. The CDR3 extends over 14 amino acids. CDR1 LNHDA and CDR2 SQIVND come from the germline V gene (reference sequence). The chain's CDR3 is CASSIVGVTYEQYF. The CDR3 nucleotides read TGTGCCAGTAGTATAGTCGGCGTGACCTACGAGCAGTACTTC.

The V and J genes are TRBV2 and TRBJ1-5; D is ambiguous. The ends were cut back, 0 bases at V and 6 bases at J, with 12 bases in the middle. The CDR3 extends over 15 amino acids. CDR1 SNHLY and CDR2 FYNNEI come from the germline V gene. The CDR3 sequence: CASSEAAGLGQPQHF. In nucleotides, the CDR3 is TGTGCCAGCAGTGAAGCAGCGGGTCTGGGTCAGCCCCAGCATTTT.

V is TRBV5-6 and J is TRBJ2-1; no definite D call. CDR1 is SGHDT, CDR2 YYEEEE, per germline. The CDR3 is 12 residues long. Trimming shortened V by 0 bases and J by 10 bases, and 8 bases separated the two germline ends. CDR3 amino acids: CASSLGLLEQFF. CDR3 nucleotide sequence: TGTGCCAGCAGCTTGGGCCTACTAGAGCAGTTCTTC.